This is a list of T cell receptor beta chains from one sample in a study of neoadjuvant anti-PD-1 for oral cavity cancer. Profiled with immunoSEQ multiplex PCR; TCRdb holds only in-frame clones, not every one. The sample yields 14,000 or so clones, around three quarters seen once. The sequences come from PBMCs, collected after nivolumab (anti-PD-1) treatment. These TCRs come from a person aged 35-80 years with oral cavity squamous cell carcinoma. Each CDR3 is given with its conserved first and last residue. The order of the fields is J gene, D gene, clone size, V gene, CDR3 DNA, CDR3 protein. A D gene is named only where the DNA matches it firmly. Clone size is stated in some rows and not others, as once, few, many or a class when expanded.

TRBJ1-5,NA,NA,TRBV6-4,TGTGCCAGCAGTGCGAGGCCCGGGCAGCCCCAGCATTTT,CASSARPGQPQHF
TRBJ1-3,TRBD1,NA,TRBV12-5,TGTGCTAGTGGTTTGGTACGAGTATTTGGACAGGGGGTTTTCGGAAACACCATATATTTT,CASGLVRVFGQGVFGNTIYF
TRBJ1-2,NA,few,TRBV5-4,TGTGCCAGCAGCTTGCTCCGGGACAAATTTGTGGACTACACCTTC,CASSLLRDKFVDYTF
TRBJ1-1,NA,NA,TRBV6-5,TGTGCCAGCAGGGCCGGACAGACATGGACTGAAGCTTTCTTT,CASRAGQTWTEAFF
TRBJ2-3,TRBD2,NA,TRBV5-6,TGTGCCAGCAGCCCTCTGGGACTAGCGGGGAGCACAGATACGCAGTATTTT,CASSPLGLAGSTDTQYF
TRBJ1-3,NA,NA,TRBV18,TGTGCCAGCTCACCAAGGCAGGGGACTGGAAACACCATATATTTT,CASSPRQGTGNTIYF
TRBJ2-1,TRBD1,NA,TRBV10-3,TGTGCCATACAACAGGGGGCGGTCTACAATGAGCAGTTCTTC,CAIQQGAVYNEQFF
TRBJ1-2,NA,NA,TRBV13,TGTGCCAGCAGCCCGACGGGGGGTGGTTTTGACTATGGCTACACCTTC,CASSPTGGGFDYGYTF
TRBJ1-1,TRBD1,NA,TRBV19,TGTGCCAGTAGTAGCCGGGACAGGGTTTTCACTGAAGCTTTCTTT,CASSSRDRVFTEAFF
TRBJ2-2,TRBD2,NA,TRBV30,TGTGCCTGGAGTGTCCAGCGGGGGAGGAGCGGGGAGCTGTTTTTT,CAWSVQRGRSGELFF
TRBJ2-1,NA,NA,TRBV4-1,TGCGCCAGCAGCCGGGGGTCGGGACTCCGTCCGGCTGAGCAGTTCTTC,CASSRGSGLRPAEQFF
TRBJ2-7,NA,NA,TRBV5-6,TGTGCCAGCAGCTCCCCGCGGGAAGGAGCCTACGAGCAGTACTTC,CASSSPREGAYEQYF
TRBJ2-2,NA,NA,TRBV4-1,TGCGCCAGCAGCCAGGTTAACATTCTGGGGAACACCGGGGAGCTGTTTTTT,CASSQVNILGNTGELFF
TRBJ1-3,NA,NA,TRBV6-1,TGTGCATCCGTTGTGGTGGAGTTCGGAAACACCATATATTTT,CASVVVEFGNTIYF
TRBJ1-2,TRBD1,few,TRBV5-6,TGTGCCAGCAGCTTGGTGGGACAGTATGGCTACACCTTC,CASSLVGQYGYTF
TRBJ1-5,TRBD1,NA,TRBV6-1,TGTGCCAGCAGTGAGTACTGGACAGGCGGCAATCAGCCCCAGCATTTT,CASSEYWTGGNQPQHF
TRBJ1-1,TRBD1,NA,TRBV7-8,TGTGCCAGCAGAGAACGGCGGACAGGGTTGAACACTGAAGCTTTCTTT,CASRERRTGLNTEAFF
TRBJ2-1,NA,NA,TRBV5-6,TGTGCCAGCAGCTTCGGGGGTGAGCAGTTCTTC,CASSFGGEQFF
TRBJ1-1,TRBD1,NA,TRBV28,TGTGCCAGCAGTGCCCCGACAGGGCGGGCCACTGAAGCTTTCTTT,CASSAPTGRATEAFF
TRBJ2-1,NA,once,TRBV6-6,TGTGCCAGCAGTTCCGGACGAGGACAGTCCTACAATGAGCAGTTCTTC,CASSSGRGQSYNEQFF
TRBJ1-2,NA,once,TRBV6-5,TGTGCCAGCAGTTACTCGCAAGGGTTGGGGGGCTACACCTTC,CASSYSQGLGGYTF
TRBJ1-2,NA,NA,TRBV2,TGTGCCAGCAGTGAAAGTCAGACCCTTGGGGGCTACACCTTC,CASSESQTLGGYTF